This TCR beta chain is from a study of T-cell memory formation after mild COVID-19. TCRdb passed the 5' RACE reads through MiXCR, listing each CDR3 protein once. The top ten clones hold 2% to 3% of a sample with around 6,700 distinct CDR3 sequences, roughly 58% of them seen once. Notes on the study in general: Confirmation of SARS-CoV-2 specificity was lacking for second-wave clones peaking day 37.

Comments on this clonotype: Antigen specificity is unknown.

V shed 0 bases, J shed 1 base, and the junction held 3 bases outside the gene matches. The CDR3 has 16 amino acids. Germline CDR1 LGHNA, CDR2 YSLEER. The chain recombines TRBV4-3 with TRBJ2-3, with TRBD1 matching 8 bases. The sequenced sample was PBMCs or a T cell subset sorted from them (not recorded which). The receptor comes from an adult who had mild COVID-19 (a few samples of this study predate the infection). Cell type and time point are not known. The chain's CDR3 is CASSQDPGQGTDTQYF. CDR3 DNA sequence: TGCGCCAGCAGCCAAGACCCGGGACAGGGCACAGATACGCAGTATTTT.